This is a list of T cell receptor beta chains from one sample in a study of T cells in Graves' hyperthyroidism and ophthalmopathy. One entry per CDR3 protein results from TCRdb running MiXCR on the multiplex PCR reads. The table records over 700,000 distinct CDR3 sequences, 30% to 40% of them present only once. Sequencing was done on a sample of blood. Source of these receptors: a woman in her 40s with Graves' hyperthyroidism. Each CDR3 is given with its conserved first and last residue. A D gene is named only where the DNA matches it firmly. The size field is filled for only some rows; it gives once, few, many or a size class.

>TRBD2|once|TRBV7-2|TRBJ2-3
CASSPRVAGADTQYF
TGTGCCAGCAGCCCCAGGGTAGCGGGCGCAGATACGCAGTATTTT
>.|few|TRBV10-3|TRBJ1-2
CAISDRTDNYGYTF
TGTGCCATCAGTGACAGAACCGATAACTATGGCTACACCTTC
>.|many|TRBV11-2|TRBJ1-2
CASSLGAEDYGYTF
TGTGCCAGCAGCTTAGGGGCTGAGGACTATGGCTACACCTTC
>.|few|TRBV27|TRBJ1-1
CASSFQPRDTEAFF
TGTGCCAGCAGTTTCCAGCCCAGGGACACTGAAGCTTTCTTT
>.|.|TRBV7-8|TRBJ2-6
CASSLVAGVGAGANVLTF
TGTGCCAGCAGCTTAGTAGCCGGGGTAGGGGCTGGGGCCAACGTCCTGACTTTC
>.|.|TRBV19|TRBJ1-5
CASSTRQGQQPQHF
TGTGCCAGTAGTACAAGGCAGGGCCAACAGCCCCAGCATTTT
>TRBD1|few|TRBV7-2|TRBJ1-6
CAIIQGVWNSPLHF
TGTGCCATCATACAGGGGGTCTGGAATTCACCCCTCCACTTT
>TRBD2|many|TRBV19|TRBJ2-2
CASETSGTNGELFF
TGTGCCAGTGAGACTAGCGGGACAAACGGGGAGCTGTTTTTT
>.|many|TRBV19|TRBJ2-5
CASSTFGETQYF
TGTGCCAGTAGTACTTTTGGGGAGACCCAGTACTTC
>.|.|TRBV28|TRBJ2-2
CASTKATGTGELFF
TGTGCCAGCACCAAGGCAACAGGGACCGGGGAGCTGTTTTTT
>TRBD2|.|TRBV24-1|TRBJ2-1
CATSEWTSSGEQFF
TGTGCCACCAGTGAGTGGACTAGCTCCGGTGAGCAGTTCTTC
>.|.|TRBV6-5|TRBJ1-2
CASSSDIDRGVGYTF
TGTGCCAGCAGTTCCGACATAGACAGAGGTGTAGGCTACACCTTC
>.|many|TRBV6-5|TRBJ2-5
CASSYVDARGTQYF
TGTGCCAGCAGTTACGTGGACGCAAGGGGGACCCAGTACTTC
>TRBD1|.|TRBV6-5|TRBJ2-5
CASKGNRGAKETQYF
TGTGCCAGCAAGGGAAACAGGGGAGCTAAAGAGACCCAGTACTTC
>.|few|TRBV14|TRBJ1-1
CASSQEWGRGNTEAFF
TGTGCCAGCAGCCAAGAATGGGGGCGAGGGAACACTGAAGCTTTCTTT
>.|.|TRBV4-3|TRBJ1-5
CASSQYREGRQPQHF
TGCGCCAGCAGCCAATATCGCGAAGGGCGTCAGCCCCAGCATTTT
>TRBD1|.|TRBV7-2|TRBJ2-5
CASSLAWAGGPPHQETQYF
TGTGCCAGCAGCTTAGCTTGGGCAGGGGGCCCTCCCCACCAAGAGACCCAGTACTTC
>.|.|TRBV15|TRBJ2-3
CATSRGDYGTDTQYF
TGTGCCACCAGCAGAGGGGATTATGGCACAGATACGCAGTATTTT
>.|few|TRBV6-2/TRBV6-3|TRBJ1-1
CASTLVGRTEAFF
TGTGCCAGCACCCTTGTGGGCCGCACTGAAGCTTTCTTT
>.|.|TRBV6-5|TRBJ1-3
CASSYSTGPGNTIYF
TGTGCCAGCAGTTACTCGACGGGGCCTGGAAACACCATATATTTT
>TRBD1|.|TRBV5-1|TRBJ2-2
CASNPGGNTGELFF
TGCGCCAGCAACCCAGGGGGGAACACCGGGGAGCTGTTTTTT
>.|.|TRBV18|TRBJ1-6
CASSPQDSYNSPLHF
TGTGCCAGCTCCCCACAGGACTCCTATAATTCACCCCTCCACTTT
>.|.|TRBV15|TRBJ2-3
CATSAPGTQYF
TGTGCCACCAGCGCACCAGGTACGCAGTATTTT
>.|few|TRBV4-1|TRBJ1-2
CASSQDVKEDYGYTF
TGCGCCAGCAGCCAAGATGTCAAGGAAGATTATGGCTACACCTTC
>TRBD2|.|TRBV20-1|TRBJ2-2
CSARRAGAGGGGELFF
TGCAGTGCTAGAAGAGCGGGAGCCGGTGGTGGCGGGGAGCTGTTTTTT
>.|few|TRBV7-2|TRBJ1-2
CASHLRGGVANYGYTF
TGTGCCAGCCACCTTCGCGGGGGGGTAGCTAACTATGGCTACACCTTC
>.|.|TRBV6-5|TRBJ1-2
CASSYNLGVQVGYTF
TGTGCCAGCAGTTACAATTTGGGGGTCCAAGTTGGCTACACCTTC
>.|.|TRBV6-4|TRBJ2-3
CASSDRVKADTQYF
TGTGCCAGCAGTGACAGGGTTAAGGCAGATACGCAGTATTTT
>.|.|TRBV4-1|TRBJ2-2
CASRFEGSRELFF
TGCGCCAGCCGCTTCGAGGGTTCACGGGAGCTGTTTTTT
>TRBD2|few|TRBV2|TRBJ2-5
CASIGIAGGLQETQYF
TGTGCCAGCATCGGAATAGCGGGGGGACTGCAAGAGACCCAGTACTTC
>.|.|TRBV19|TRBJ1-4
CASSITAGTNEKLFF
TGTGCCAGTAGTATCACCGCGGGAACTAATGAAAAACTGTTTTTT
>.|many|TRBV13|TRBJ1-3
CASSLGLHIYF
TGTGCCAGCAGCTTGGGGTTACACATATATTTT
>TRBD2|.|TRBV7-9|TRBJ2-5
CASSPSSGRASGETQYF
TGTGCCAGCAGCCCGTCAAGCGGGAGGGCCTCCGGGGAGACCCAGTACTTC
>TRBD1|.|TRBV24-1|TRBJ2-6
CATTKGTAQTGANVLTF
TGTGCCACCACCAAAGGGACAGCTCAAACTGGGGCCAACGTCCTGACTTTC
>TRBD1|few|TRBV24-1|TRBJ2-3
CATSDRDRLTDTQYF
TGTGCCACCAGCGACCGGGACAGACTCACAGATACGCAGTATTTT
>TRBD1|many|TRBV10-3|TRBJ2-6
CASQGDRGMSGANVLTF
TGTGCCAGTCAGGGGGACAGGGGGATGTCTGGGGCCAACGTCCTGACTTTC
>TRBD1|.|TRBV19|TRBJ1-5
CASRKDRDRAALSNQPQHF
TGTGCCAGTAGAAAAGACCGGGACAGGGCAGCGTTAAGCAATCAGCCCCAGCATTTT
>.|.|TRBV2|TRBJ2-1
CASSETASGARYNEQFF
TGTGCCAGCAGTGAAACGGCTAGTGGGGCTCGCTACAATGAGCAGTTCTTC
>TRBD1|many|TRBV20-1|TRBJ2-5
CSARGQAHQETQYF
TGCAGTGCTCGAGGACAGGCCCACCAAGAGACCCAGTACTTC
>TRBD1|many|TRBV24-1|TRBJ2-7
CATSAGTGYEQYF
TGTGCCACCAGTGCTGGGACAGGCTACGAGCAGTACTTC
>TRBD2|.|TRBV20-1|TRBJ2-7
CSARDHLGRLAGGTYAQYF
TGCAGTGCTAGAGATCATCTGGGGAGACTAGCGGGAGGTACCTACGCGCAGTACTTC
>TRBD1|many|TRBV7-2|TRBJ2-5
CASSDHRDRGRETQYF
TGTGCCAGCAGCGACCACCGGGACAGGGGGAGGGAGACCCAGTACTTC
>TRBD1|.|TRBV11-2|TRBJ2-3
CASSSFGQGTDTQYF
TGTGCCAGCAGCTCCTTCGGACAGGGCACAGATACGCAGTATTTT
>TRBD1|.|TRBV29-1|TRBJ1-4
CSSKGGTVNEKLFF
TGCAGCTCCAAGGGGGGGACAGTTAATGAAAAACTGTTTTTT
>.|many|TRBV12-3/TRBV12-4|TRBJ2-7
CASSSGMREQYF
TGTGCCAGCAGTTCAGGGATGCGCGAGCAGTACTTC
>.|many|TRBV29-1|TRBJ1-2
CSVDWDYGYTF
TGCAGCGTTGACTGGGACTATGGCTACACCTTC
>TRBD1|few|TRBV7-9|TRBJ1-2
CASNPTGEEKAGYTF
TGTGCCAGCAACCCAACAGGGGAGGAGAAGGCTGGCTACACCTTC
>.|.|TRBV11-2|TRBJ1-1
CASSLERRTEAFF
TGTGCCAGCAGCTTAGAGAGGCGCACTGAAGCTTTCTTT
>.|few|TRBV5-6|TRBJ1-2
CASSWPLQGPPGYTF
TGTGCCAGCAGCTGGCCCCTACAGGGACCCCCTGGCTACACCTTC
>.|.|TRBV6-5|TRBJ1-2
CASNKDSDYGYTF
TGTGCCAGCAATAAGGACAGTGACTATGGCTACACCTTC
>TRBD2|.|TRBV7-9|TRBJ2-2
CAAQPGTSGPNTGELFF
TGTGCCGCTCAACCCGGGACTAGCGGCCCGAACACCGGGGAGCTGTTTTTT
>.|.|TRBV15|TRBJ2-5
CATSRGGGKETQYF
TGTGCCACCAGCAGAGGTGGCGGGAAAGAGACCCAGTACTTC